The clone carrying this T cell receptor beta chain was counted only a few times. Its matching antigen is unknown. These data are taken from a study of response to subunit inactivated influenza vaccine. Study conclusions and caveats: Authors suggested few new T cells are recruited by each seasonal influenza vaccination.

Germline CDR1 and CDR2: SGHRS and YFSETQ. V dropped 5 bases and J dropped 12 bases, with 12 bases sitting between them. This CDR3 spans 11 amino acids. From the RT-PCR reads, TCRdb called clonotypes with MiXCR, one entry per CDR3 protein. The data show about 240,000 distinct CDR3 sequences, with more than 9% seen just once and 7.8% held by the top ten. The TCR originated in a man in his fifties who received an inactivated influenza vaccine. V is TRBV5-1 and J is TRBJ2-1; D gene ambiguous. The material was non-naive T cells sorted from PBMCs, obtained less than 15 days before vaccination. The CDR3 protein is CASRSSGPQFF. The CDR3 DNA reads as TGCGCCAGCAGGTCGTCCGGGCCGCAGTTCTTC.